A single sample is the source of the 18 T cell receptor beta chains below, sequenced in a study of cytomegalovirus exposure and HLA in healthy donors. In the PCR, 60 Vbeta and 13 Jbeta primers were used. Produced via immunoSEQ multiplex PCR; TCRdb's table is partial and in-frame only. Its clone listing holds roughly 34,000 clones. The sequenced sample consisted of PBMCs. The receptors derive from a middle-aged woman in good health and CMV-seropositive.

The V gene is TRBV6-5, the J gene TRBJ1-5; tentatively, D is TRBD1 (6 bases). The CDR3 is made up of 15 amino acids. The V gene lost 0 bases and the J gene lost 5 bases, with 11 bases spanning the gap. Per the germline V gene, CDR1 is MNHEY and CDR2 is SVGAGI. The CDR3 region has the DNA TGTGCCAGCAGTTACTCAGGGGGGGCAGATCAGCCCCAGCATTTT. It is translated as CASSYSGGADQPQHF.

The genes are TRBV11-1 and TRBJ1-1, with 10 bases that match TRBD1. CDR1 SGHAT and CDR2 FQDESV come from the germline V gene (reference sequence). V dropped 5 bases and J dropped 4; count of bases not matched to a gene: 1. The CDR3 loop spans 13 amino acids. The CDR3 region has the DNA TGTGCCAGCAGCCGGGACAGGGGCACTGAAGCTTTCTTT. Translated: CASSRDRGTEAFF.

The chain is built from TRBV6-5 and TRBJ1-1, with 7 bases fitting TRBD1. V was clipped by 6 bases and J by 6 bases; unmatched bases: 13. The CDR3 is 15 amino acids. The germline V gene encodes CDR1 MNHEY and CDR2 SVGAGI. The CDR3 is CASRAPGGRGAEAFF. The DNA of the CDR3 is TGTGCCAGCAGAGCGCCAGGGGGGAGAGGGGCTGAAGCTTTCTTT.

The chain recombines TRBV30 with TRBJ1-2; possibly TRBD1 for D (5 bases). Germline V lookup: CDR1 GTSNPN, CDR2 SVGIG (reference sequence). Trimming pared 1 base from V and 4 bases from J, leaving 10 bases between. This CDR3 region has 13 residues. In nucleotides, the CDR3 is TGTGCCTGGAGTGGCGGGAGGGGCTATGGCTACACCTTC. It yields the protein CAWSGGRGYGYTF.

The rearrangement uses TRBV19 and TRBJ2-3; D perhaps matches TRBD2 (5 bases). CDR3 length equals 17 residues. Germline lookup yields CDR1 LNHDA and CDR2 SQIVND (reference sequence). Trimming removed 4 bases from V and 5 bases from J, with 22 bases in between. This CDR3 is CASSKVAGLATRDTQYF. The CDR3 region has the DNA TGTGCCAGTAGTAAGGTGGCGGGTCTCGCTACCCGAGATACGCAGTATTTT.

The rearrangement joins TRBV4-1 to TRBJ1-4, with D tentatively TRBD1 (5 bases). CDR3 length: 17 residues. V gave up 0 bases and J gave up 4 bases, with 15 bases separating them. Germline loops: CDR1 MGHRA, CDR2 YSYEKL. This chain's CDR3 is CASSQDSTGDFNEKLFF. In DNA, the CDR3 is TGCGCCAGCAGCCAAGATAGTACAGGCGATTTTAATGAAAAACTGTTTTTT.

V and J are TRBV18 and TRBJ1-2, with D maybe TRBD1 (6 bases). Germline CDR1 reads KGHSH; CDR2 reads LQKENI. CDR3 size: 14 residues. The germline V and J ends were trimmed by 3 bases and 2 bases, with 10 bases remaining between them. The CDR3 nucleotides read TGTGCCAGCTCACCCAGGACAGAGAACTATGGCTACACCTTC. Translation gives CASSPRTENYGYTF.

The rearrangement uses TRBV2 and TRBJ2-1; TRBD2 aligns across 8 bases. Per the germline V gene, CDR1 is SNHLY and CDR2 is FYNNEI. The length of the CDR3 is 14 residues. After removal of 2 bases from V and 6 bases from J, the junction contained 3 bases not matched to a gene. CDR3: CASSEWLAGNEQFF. The DNA for the CDR3 is TGTGCCAGCAGTGAATGGCTAGCGGGCAATGAGCAGTTCTTC. Full variable domain (remainder filled in from reference TRBV2 and TRBJ2-1): EPEVTQTPSHQVTQMGQEVILRCVPISNHLYFYWYRQILGQKVEFLVSFYNNEISEKSEIFDDQFSVERPDGSNFTLKIRSTKLEDSAMYFCASSEWLAGNEQFFGPGTRLTVL.

The rearrangement links TRBV18 to TRBJ2-5, with 11 nucleotides matching TRBD2. V shed 2 bases, J shed 2 bases, and the junction held 1 base outside the gene matches. There are 15 residues in the CDR3. The V gene's germline CDR1 is KGHSH and CDR2 LQKENI. CDR3 DNA: TGTGCCAGCTCACCAGGGACTAGCGGACAAGAGACCCAGTACTTC. Translating it yields CASSPGTSGQETQYF.

V gene TRBV7-6 combines with J gene TRBJ2-3, with a tentative D call TRBD2 (7 bases). Trimming left V 0 bases short and J 8 bases short, with 21 bases between. From germline, CDR1 is SGHVS and CDR2 FNYEAQ. This CDR3 is built from 17 residues. The CDR3 protein is CASSLAVGRAAGATQYF. Written as DNA, the CDR3 is TGTGCCAGCAGCTTAGCGGTTGGGAGGGCCGCGGGGGCTACGCAGTATTTT.

V and J are TRBV5-1 and TRBJ1-4; the match to TRBD1 covers 8 bases. Germline CDR1 is SGHRS and CDR2 is YFSETQ. The CDR3 runs 13 residues. V lost 4 bases to trimming and J lost 7 bases; unmatched junction nucleotides: 3. The CDR3 protein is CASSLGQAEKLFF. DNA for the CDR3: TGCGCCAGCAGCCTGGGACAGGCTGAAAAACTGTTTTTT.

The chain recombines TRBV27 with TRBJ2-4; 7 bases fit TRBD2. The ends lost 10 bases at V and 6 bases at J; junction bases unmatched: 9. The CDR3 is made up of 13 amino acids. The germline CDR1 and CDR2 sequences are MNHEY and SMNVEV (reference sequence). The CDR3 sequence: CATRREIGNIQYF. CDR3 in DNA: TGTGCCACTCGGCGGGAGATCGGAAACATTCAGTACTTC.

The chain combines TRBV30 with TRBJ1-2; 8 bases fit TRBD1. Germline assignment: CDR1 GTSNPN and CDR2 SVGIG (reference sequence). The CDR3 is 14 amino acids. Trimming took 3 bases from V and 8 from J; bases not matched to a gene: 11. CDR3 sequence: CAWSALQGAGGYTF. The CDR3 bases are TGTGCCTGGAGCGCTCTCCAGGGGGCTGGGGGCTACACCTTC. Drawing the rest from reference TRBV30 and TRBJ1-2, the complete variable domain is SQTIHQWPATLVQPVGSPLSLECTVEGTSNPNLYWYRQAAGRGLQLLFYSVGIGQISSEVPQNLSASRPQDRQFILSSKKLLLSDSGFYLCAWSALQGAGGYTFGSGTRLTVV.

The chain joins TRBV5-1 to TRBJ2-3; weak D call: TRBD1 (5 bases). Trimming pared 2 bases from V and 3 bases from J, leaving 10 bases between. The CDR3 consists of 14 residues. Germline V gene lookup returns CDR1 SGHRS and CDR2 YFSETQ. The CDR3 is CASSFSTETDTQYF. CDR3 DNA sequence: TGCGCCAGCAGCTTTTCGACAGAGACAGATACGCAGTATTTT.

The genes are TRBV5-4 and TRBJ2-5; D not resolved. The CDR3 has 11 amino acids. V gave up 4 bases and J gave up 2 bases, with 3 bases separating them. The germline V gene encodes CDR1 SGHNT and CDR2 YYREEE (reference sequence). The CDR3 sequence: CASSIQETQYF. The CDR3 region has the DNA TGTGCCAGCAGCATACAAGAGACCCAGTACTTC.

About this clone: Other DNA sequences of this sample code for an identical CDR3. The CDR3 DNA is TGCAGCGTTGAGGACGGGGGGACAGGGAACTACGAGCAGTACTTC. Translation: CSVEDGGTGNYEQYF. This chain uses TRBV29-1 with TRBJ2-7; 9 nucleotides line up with TRBD1. After removal of 3 bases from V and 3 bases from J, the junction contained 9 bases not matched to a gene. Germline CDR1 and CDR2: SQVTM and ANQGSEA. This CDR3 comprises 15 residues.

This chain links TRBV11-2 with TRBJ2-7; 7 positions match TRBD2. The CDR3 consists of 15 residues. The germline CDR1 and CDR2 sequences are SGHAT and FQNNGV. The ends lost 5 bases at V and 2 bases at J; junction bases unmatched: 9. The CDR3 here is CASSEGSGSAYEQYF. CDR3 nucleotides: TGTGCCAGCAGCGAAGGTAGCGGGTCCGCCTACGAGCAGTACTTC.

The chain joins TRBV11-1 to TRBJ2-5, with TRBD1 identical over 8 bases. This CDR3 comprises 16 residues. The J segment lost 2 bases and the V segment lost 5 bases, leaving 10 bases of the junction unmatched. Germline assignment: CDR1 SGHAT and CDR2 FQDESV (reference sequence). CDR3 sequence reads: CASSPRDRPPQETQYF. In DNA, the CDR3 is TGTGCCAGCAGCCCAAGGGACAGGCCCCCTCAAGAGACCCAGTACTTC.